The next 31 T cell receptor beta chains were all read from a single sample in a study of T cells in Graves' hyperthyroidism and ophthalmopathy. The investigators amplified TCR beta CDR3 regions from RNA transcripts. An initial round of RT-PCR targeting the TCR CDR3 relied on the HTBI primer set. TCRdb re-called the multiplex PCR reads through MiXCR, storing one row per CDR3 protein. The repertoire consists of around 580,000 distinct CDR3 sequences, with 16% occurring once and the leading ten covering roughly 18%. Sequenced: blood. These receptors came from a woman aged 18 to 35 with Graves' hyperthyroidism.

The chain employs TRBV2 and TRBJ2-7, with D possibly matching TRBD1 (5 bases). The ends were cut back, 4 bases at V and 3 bases at J, with 13 bases in the middle. The CDR3 contains 14 residues. Per germline, CDR1 SNHLY and CDR2 FYNNEI. Here the CDR3 DNA reads TGTGCCAGCAGTGGGGGCCATTGGGGCTACGAGCAGTACTTC. Protein: CASSGGHWGYEQYF.

The V and J genes are TRBV7-2 and TRBJ2-5; 12 nucleotides match TRBD2. The CDR3 runs 18 residues. CDR1 is SGHTA and CDR2 is FQGNSA in the germline V gene. The V segment lost 1 base and the J segment 2 bases; nucleotides outside the gene matches: 8. The CDR3 sequence is CASSLVLAGGPEQETQYF. The DNA of the CDR3 is TGTGCCAGCAGCTTAGTTCTAGCGGGGGGGCCGGAACAAGAGACCCAGTACTTC.

The chain has TRBV29-1 and TRBJ2-2; D might be TRBD1 (6 bases). CDR1 and CDR2 from the germline V gene are SQVTM and ANQGSEA. This CDR3 region has 13 residues. Trimming removed 3 bases at V and 1 base at J, with 6 bases between. CDR3 protein: CSVEGQNTGELFF. The CDR3 nucleotides are TGCAGCGTTGAGGGACAGAACACCGGGGAGCTGTTTTTT.

Written as DNA, the CDR3 is TGTGCCAGCGCACGGAATGGATCACCCCTCCACTTT. It codes for CASARNGSPLHF. This chain links TRBV6-1 with TRBJ1-6, with unresolved D. V lost 8 bases, J lost 10 bases, and 12 bases lay in between. The CDR3 covers 12 residues. Germline values: CDR1 MNHNS, CDR2 SASEGT.

This clonotype has a count of ten or more. The V and J genes are TRBV20-1 and TRBJ2-5, with TRBD2 identical over 7 bases. J was trimmed by 3 bases and V by 6 bases; bases with no gene match: 10. In germline, CDR1 is DFQATT, CDR2 SNEGSKA (reference sequence). This CDR3 is 14 amino acids long. CDR3 bases: TGCAGTGCGGCTAGCGGAATCTTGAAAGAGACCCAGTACTTC. Residues: CSAASGILKETQYF.

Notes on this clonotype: Given a much more abundant clone one base away, this may be a read error. The chain is built from TRBV3-1 and TRBJ2-7; tentative D call: TRBD2 (6 bases). Germline V gives CDR1 LGHDT, CDR2 YNNKEL (reference sequence). The ends were cut back, 5 bases at V and 5 bases at J, with 13 bases in the middle. The CDR3 totals 13 residues. As DNA, the CDR3 is TGTGCCAGCAGCGGGGAGGTTGTCCACGAGCAGTACTTC. Translated: CASSGEVVHEQYF.

In its sample, this clonotype was seen many times. The chain couples TRBV5-1 to TRBJ2-1; the match to TRBD2 covers 8 bases. J gave up 5 bases and V 0 bases, and 7 bases lay outside the gene matches. Germline V gene data show CDR1 as SGHRS and CDR2 as YFSETQ. This CDR3 has 16 residues. CDR3 sequence reads: CASSLGSGSPNNEQFF. CDR3 coding DNA: TGCGCCAGCAGCTTGGGAAGCGGGAGTCCCAACAATGAGCAGTTCTTC.

This clonotype was counted many times. This chain uses TRBV27 with TRBJ1-2; D might be TRBD1 (6 bases). In germline, CDR1 is MNHEY, CDR2 SMNVEV (reference sequence). The CDR3 consists of 15 residues. With 0 bases removed from V and 8 bases from J, the gap between germline ends came to 16 bases. The CDR3 bases are TGTGCCAGCAGTTTATCGGCACAGGGAGCGTCGGGCTACACCTTC. Translated: CASSLSAQGASGYTF.

This chain uses TRBV18 with TRBJ2-1; D might be TRBD2 (7 bases). Trimming pared 0 bases from V and 4 bases from J, leaving 10 bases between. The CDR3 runs to 15 residues. Germline V gene data show CDR1 as KGHSH and CDR2 as LQKENI. CDR3 region: CASSPPRGAYNEQFF. The CDR3 nucleotides are TGTGCCAGCTCACCACCCCGGGGGGCATACAATGAGCAGTTCTTC.

This clonotype was observed many times. The chain recombines TRBV2 with TRBJ2-1, with 10 positions matching TRBD2. The germline V gene has CDR1 SNHLY and CDR2 FYNNEI. Germline trimming cut 7 bases from V and 3 bases from J; bases unmatched to any gene: 3. The CDR3 runs to 14 residues. The CDR3 region is CASNLAGGYNEQFF. For the CDR3, the DNA is TGTGCCAGCAACTTAGCGGGGGGCTACAATGAGCAGTTCTTC.

The chain has TRBV7-9 and TRBJ2-5, with 8 nucleotides matching TRBD2. V was clipped by 4 bases and J by 5 bases; unmatched bases: 12. Germline CDR1 is SEHNR and CDR2 is FQNEAQ (reference sequence). The CDR3 spans 16 residues. The CDR3 protein is CASSSPGSAGGETQYF. As DNA, the CDR3 is TGTGCCAGCAGCTCCCCCGGGTCGGCGGGAGGTGAGACCCAGTACTTC.

The CDR3 DNA follows: TGTGCCAGCATCGCCCGATACACCGGGGAGCTGTTTTTT. This encodes CASIARYTGELFF. The chain links TRBV11-2 to TRBJ2-2; D remains ambiguous. Germline V gene data show CDR1 as SGHAT and CDR2 as FQNNGV. The length of the CDR3 is 13 residues. V gave up 7 bases and J gave up 3 bases, with 9 bases separating them.

Of note for this clonotype: The CDR3 ends on some other residue instead of the conserved phenylalanine or tryptophan, so this is likely a read error. The gene calls are TRBV18 and TRBJ2-3, with D unresolved. V was shortened by 5 bases and J by 0 bases, with 6 bases between the two germline ends. CDR1 is KGHSH, CDR2 LQKENI, per germline. The CDR3 contains 13 residues. CDR3 region: CASSGYSTDTQYL. As DNA, the CDR3 is TGTGCCAGCTCAGGATACAGCACAGATACGCAGTATCTT.

This rearrangement joins TRBV6-1 to TRBJ2-7; 7 bases are shared with TRBD1. Germline CDR1 reads MNHNS; CDR2 reads SASEGT. V lost 1 base to trimming and J lost 5 bases; unmatched junction nucleotides: 5. CDR3 length equals 14 residues. The CDR3 DNA sequence: TGTGCCAGCAGTGAAGGACAGGGTTTCGACGAGCAGTACTTC. Its translation: CASSEGQGFDEQYF.

The J gene is TRBJ2-1, the V gene TRBV20-1; D gene unclear. Trimming shortened V by 1 base and J by 9 bases, and 13 bases separated the two germline ends. CDR3 length: 13 amino acids. The germline CDR1 and CDR2 sequences are DFQATT and SNEGSKA (reference sequence). The CDR3 nucleotides read TGCAGTGCTAGAGGGCCCTTCCTTAGTGAGCAGTTCTTC. The encoded protein is CSARGPFLSEQFF.

In this sample, this clonotype turned up once. CDR3 DNA: TGTGCCAGTACGCACTCGAATAGCAATCAGCCCCAGCATTTT. Protein product: CASTHSNSNQPQHF. The gene calls are TRBV19 and TRBJ1-5, with no clear D. The ends were cut back, 7 bases at V and 0 bases at J, with 10 bases in the middle. The CDR3 totals 14 residues. Germline V gene lookup returns CDR1 LNHDA and CDR2 SQIVND (reference sequence).

This clonotype was counted at least ten times. The chain links TRBV3-1 to TRBJ2-1; D is possibly TRBD1 or TRBD2 (5 bases each). The CDR3 extends over 15 amino acids. Germline V gene lookup returns CDR1 LGHDT and CDR2 YNNKEL (reference sequence). Trimming left V 3 bases short and J 6 bases short, with 15 bases between. The CDR3 spells CASSQPGTKTNEQFF. The CDR3 DNA follows: TGTGCCAGCAGCCAGCCCGGGACCAAAACCAATGAGCAGTTCTTC.

This clonotype was observed a few times. CDR3 region: CASSLTGAGKKLFF. The CDR3 nucleotides are TGTGCCAGCAGTCTGACAGGGGCTGGGAAAAAACTGTTTTTT. The rearrangement joins TRBV6-1 to TRBJ1-4; 8 nucleotides line up with TRBD1. The CDR3 extends over 14 amino acids. Germline V CDR1 and CDR2: MNHNS, SASEGT. With 5 bases clipped from V and 9 bases from J, the junction kept 8 bases outside the gene matches.

This clonotype was observed a few times. The rearrangement uses TRBV6-1 and TRBJ2-7; weak D call: TRBD1 (5 bases). CDR1 and CDR2 (germline): MNHNS, SASEGT. Trimming left V 7 bases short and J 0 bases short, with 10 bases between. The CDR3 length is 13 residues. Written as DNA, the CDR3 is TGTGCCAGCATGGGGCTGAGCTCCTACGAGCAGTACTTC. Protein product: CASMGLSSYEQYF.

In its sample, this clonotype was seen many times. CDR3 sequence reads: CASRGDRENTEAFF. The CDR3 DNA reads as TGTGCCAGCAGGGGGGACAGGGAAAACACTGAAGCTTTCTTT. The chain employs TRBV11-2 and TRBJ1-1; TRBD1 aligns across 9 bases. Germline V CDR1 and CDR2: SGHAT, FQNNGV. J was trimmed by 2 bases and V by 6 bases; bases with no gene match: 4. The CDR3 extends over 14 amino acids. Based on the CDR3 plus reference TRBV11-2 and TRBJ1-1, the full variable domain is EAGVAQSPRYKIIEKRQSVAFWCNPISGHATLYWYQQILGQGPKLLIQFQNNGVVDDSQLPKDRFSAERLKGVDSTLKIQPAKLEDSAVYLCASRGDRENTEAFFGQGTRLTVV.

This clonotype was seen many times. The V and J genes are TRBV20-1 and TRBJ2-1; 11 bases are shared with TRBD2. V lost 0 bases, J lost 9 bases, and 7 bases stayed unmatched. The germline CDR1 and CDR2 sequences are DFQATT and SNEGSKA (reference sequence). The CDR3 runs to 15 residues. The CDR3 reads CSARDRPSGGTEQFF. In nucleotides, the CDR3 is TGCAGTGCTAGAGATAGGCCTAGCGGGGGGACTGAGCAGTTCTTC.

This clonotype was seen many times. The chain is built from TRBV7-2 and TRBJ1-1; no clear D. The CDR3 has 15 amino acids. Germline CDR1 is SGHTA and CDR2 is FQGNSA. V was pared by 5 bases and J by 0 bases, with 13 bases between. The CDR3 DNA reads TGTGCCAGCAGCCGTGCGCCGGTGATGAACACTGAAGCTTTCTTT. It encodes CASSRAPVMNTEAFF. Based on the CDR3 plus reference TRBV7-2 and TRBJ1-1, the full variable domain is GAGVSQSPSNKVTEKGKDVELRCDPISGHTALYWYRQSLGQGLEFLIYFQGNSAPDKSGLPSDRFSAERTGGSVSTLTIQRTQQEDSAVYLCASSRAPVMNTEAFFGQGTRLTVV.

The V call is TRBV6-4, the J call TRBJ2-1, with 12 bases matching TRBD2. The length of the CDR3 is 16 residues. Germline CDR1 reads MRHNA; CDR2 reads SNTAGT. J gave up 4 bases and V 2 bases, and 3 bases lay outside the gene matches. CDR3 DNA: TGTGCCAGCAGTGACACTGGGACTAGCGGGTACAATGAGCAGTTCTTC. It yields the protein CASSDTGTSGYNEQFF.

There are many counts of this clonotype. The V gene is TRBV20-1, the J gene TRBJ2-5; 10 bases fit TRBD2. The CDR3 totals 16 residues. CDR1 is DFQATT and CDR2 is SNEGSKA in the germline V gene (reference sequence). V lost 6 bases to trimming and J lost 1 base; unmatched junction nucleotides: 11. The CDR3 loop reads CSALATAGGPQETQYF. The DNA of the CDR3 is TGCAGTGCCCTAGCCACAGCGGGGGGGCCCCAAGAGACCCAGTACTTC.

This clonotype was recorded many times. The chain combines TRBV2 with TRBJ1-6; D ambiguous. The CDR3 has 13 residues. Germline CDR1 is SNHLY and CDR2 is FYNNEI. V gave up 3 bases and J gave up 11 bases, with 11 bases separating them. The CDR3 is CASSDGVIAPLHF. The CDR3 DNA sequence: TGTGCCAGCAGTGATGGCGTAATTGCACCCCTCCACTTT.

This chain links TRBV20-1 with TRBJ2-5; TRBD2 agrees at 12 bases. Germline V gene data show CDR1 as DFQATT and CDR2 as SNEGSKA (reference sequence). V shed 1 base and J 4 bases; nucleotides not matched to a gene: 7. This CDR3 contains 16 residues. DNA of the CDR3: TGCAGTGCTAGAGTGGCTAGCGGGGGGGCCTTAGAGACCCAGTACTTC. This codes for CSARVASGGALETQYF.

This clonotype was counted only a few times. V and J are TRBV28 and TRBJ1-3, with no clear D. Trimming cost V 4 bases and J 0 bases, with 10 bases left between them. The CDR3 contains 15 residues. Germline V gene sequence: CDR1 MDHEN, CDR2 SYDVKM. For the CDR3, the DNA is TGTGCCAGCAGTTCCCTCGGATACTCTGGAAACACCATATATTTT. Translated: CASSSLGYSGNTIYF.

The genes are TRBV28 and TRBJ2-1; 8 bases fit TRBD2. After removal of 2 bases from V and 6 bases from J, the junction contained 9 bases not matched to a gene. The CDR3 consists of 16 residues. Germline V gene sequence: CDR1 MDHEN, CDR2 SYDVKM. The CDR3 coding sequence is TGTGCCAGCAGTTTAACTCCTAGCGGGCCTTCCAATGAGCAGTTCTTC. It specifies CASSLTPSGPSNEQFF.

This clonotype came up many times. The CDR3 sequence is CASSEDGDGYTF. CDR3 in DNA: TGTGCCAGCAGTGAAGATGGGGATGGCTACACCTTC. This chain connects TRBV6-1 to TRBJ1-2, with D hard to call. V lost 1 base, J lost 6 bases, and 6 bases lay in between. Germline CDR1 MNHNS, CDR2 SASEGT. This CDR3 has 12 amino acids.

The gene calls are TRBV27 and TRBJ2-1; the D gene is possibly TRBD1 (7 bases). Trimming stripped 6 bases from V and 9 bases from J, with 15 bases between. Germline CDR1 reads MNHEY; CDR2 reads SMNVEV (reference sequence). The CDR3 spans 13 residues. CDR3 sequence reads: CASSEQGGPEQFF. In nucleotides, the CDR3 is TGTGCCAGCAGCGAGCAGGGGGGACCTGAGCAGTTCTTC.

The V call is TRBV7-9, the J call TRBJ1-1; D call uncertain. The CDR3 consists of 15 residues. CDR1 is SEHNR and CDR2 is FQNEAQ in the germline V gene (reference sequence). V gave up 5 bases and J gave up 0 bases, with 13 bases separating them. The CDR3 loop is CASSPWTVMNTEAFF. CDR3 coding DNA: TGTGCCAGCAGCCCATGGACGGTGATGAACACTGAAGCTTTCTTT. Full variable domain (remainder filled in from reference TRBV7-9 and TRBJ1-1): DTGVSQNPRHKITKRGQNVTFRCDPISEHNRLYWYRQTLGQGPEFLTYFQNEAQLEKSRLLSDRFSAERPKGSFSTLEIQRTEQGDSAMYLCASSPWTVMNTEAFFGQGTRLTVV.